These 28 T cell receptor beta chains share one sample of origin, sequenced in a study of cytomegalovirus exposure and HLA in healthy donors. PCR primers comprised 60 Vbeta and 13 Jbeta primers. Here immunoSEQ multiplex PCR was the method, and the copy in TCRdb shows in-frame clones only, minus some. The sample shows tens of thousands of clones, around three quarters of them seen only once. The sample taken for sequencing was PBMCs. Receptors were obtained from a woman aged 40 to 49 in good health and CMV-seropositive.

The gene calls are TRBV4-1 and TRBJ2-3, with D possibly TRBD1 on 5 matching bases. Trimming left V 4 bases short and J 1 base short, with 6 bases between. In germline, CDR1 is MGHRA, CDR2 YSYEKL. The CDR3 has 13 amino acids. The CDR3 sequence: CASSLQGTDTQYF. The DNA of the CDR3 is TGCGCCAGCAGCCTACAGGGCACAGATACGCAGTATTTT.

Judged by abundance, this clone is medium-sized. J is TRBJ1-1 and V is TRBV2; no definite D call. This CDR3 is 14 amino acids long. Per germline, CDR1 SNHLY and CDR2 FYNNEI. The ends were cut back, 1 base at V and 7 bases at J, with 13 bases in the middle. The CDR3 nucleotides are TGTGCCAGCAGTGAAGGCGTACCACTAAGTGAAGCTTTCTTT. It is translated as CASSEGVPLSEAFF. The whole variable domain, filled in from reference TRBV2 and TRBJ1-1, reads EPEVTQTPSHQVTQMGQEVILRCVPISNHLYFYWYRQILGQKVEFLVSFYNNEISEKSEIFDDQFSVERPDGSNFTLKIRSTKLEDSAMYFCASSEGVPLSEAFFGQGTRLTVV.

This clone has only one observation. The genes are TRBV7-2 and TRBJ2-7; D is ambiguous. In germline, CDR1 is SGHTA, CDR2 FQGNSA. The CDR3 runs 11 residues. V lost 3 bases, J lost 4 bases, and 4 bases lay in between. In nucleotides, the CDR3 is TGTGCCAGCAGCTTTCTTTACGAGCAGTACTTC. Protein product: CASSFLYEQYF.

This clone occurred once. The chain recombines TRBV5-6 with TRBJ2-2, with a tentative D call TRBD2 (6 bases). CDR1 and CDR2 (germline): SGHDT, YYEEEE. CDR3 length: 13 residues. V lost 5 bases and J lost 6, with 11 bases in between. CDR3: CASRHWGAGELFF. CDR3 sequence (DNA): TGTGCCAGCAGACACTGGGGGGCCGGGGAGCTGTTTTTT.

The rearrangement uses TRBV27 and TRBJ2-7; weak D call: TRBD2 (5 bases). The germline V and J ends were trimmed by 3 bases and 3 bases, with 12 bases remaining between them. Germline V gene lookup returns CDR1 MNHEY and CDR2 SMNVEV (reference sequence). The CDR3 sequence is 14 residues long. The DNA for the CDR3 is TGTGCCAGCAGTTTGGGAGTATCGGTCTACGAGCAGTACTTC. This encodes CASSLGVSVYEQYF.

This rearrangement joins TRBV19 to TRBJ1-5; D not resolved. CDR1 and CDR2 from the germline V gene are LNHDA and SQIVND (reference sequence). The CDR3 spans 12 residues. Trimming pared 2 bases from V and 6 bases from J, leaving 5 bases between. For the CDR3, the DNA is TGTGCCAGTAGTATACTGTTTCAGCCCCAGCATTTT. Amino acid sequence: CASSILFQPQHF.

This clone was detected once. The CDR3 DNA reads TGCGCCAGCAGACGGGATCCCACGGGGACAGGGGGAGAGCAGTACTTC. Residues: CASRRDPTGTGGEQYF. The rearrangement links TRBV5-1 to TRBJ2-7; 11 nucleotides match TRBD1. Looked up from germline, CDR1 is SGHRS and CDR2 is YFSETQ. V lost 5 bases, J lost 7 bases, and 14 bases stayed unmatched. The CDR3 totals 16 residues.

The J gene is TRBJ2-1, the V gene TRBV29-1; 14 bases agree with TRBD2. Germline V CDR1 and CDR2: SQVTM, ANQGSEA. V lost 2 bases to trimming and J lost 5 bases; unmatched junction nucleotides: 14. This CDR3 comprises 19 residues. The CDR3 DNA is TGCAGCGTTGAATTCTCAACAACCGGGACTAGCGGGAGTAACAATGAGCAGTTCTTC. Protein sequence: CSVEFSTTGTSGSNNEQFF.

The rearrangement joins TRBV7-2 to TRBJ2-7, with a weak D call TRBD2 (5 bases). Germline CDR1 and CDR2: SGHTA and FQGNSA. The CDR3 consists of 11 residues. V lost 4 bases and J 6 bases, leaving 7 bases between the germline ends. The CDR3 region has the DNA TGTGCCAGCAGCTCCGGGATCGAGCAGTACTTC. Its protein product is CASSSGIEQYF.

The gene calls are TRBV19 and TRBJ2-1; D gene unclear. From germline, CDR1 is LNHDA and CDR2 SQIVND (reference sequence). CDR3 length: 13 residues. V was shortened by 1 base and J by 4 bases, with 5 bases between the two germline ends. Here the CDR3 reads CASSIGGYNEQFF. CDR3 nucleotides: TGTGCCAGTAGTATAGGCGGATACAATGAGCAGTTCTTC.

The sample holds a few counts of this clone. The CDR3 sequence is CASSRGPWGGRAQETQYF. CDR3 in DNA: TGCGCCAGCAGCCGAGGACCATGGGGCGGGAGAGCCCAAGAGACCCAGTACTTC. The V gene is TRBV4-1, the J gene TRBJ2-5; 7 nucleotides align to TRBD2. V shed 4 bases and J 1 base; nucleotides not matched to a gene: 15. Germline V gene lookup returns CDR1 MGHRA and CDR2 YSYEKL. This CDR3 spans 18 amino acids.

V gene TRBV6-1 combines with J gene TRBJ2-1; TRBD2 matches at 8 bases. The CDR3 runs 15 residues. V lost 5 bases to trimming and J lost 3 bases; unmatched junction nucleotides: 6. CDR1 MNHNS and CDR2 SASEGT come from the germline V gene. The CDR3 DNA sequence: TGTGCCAGCAGTTTAAAGCGGGGGTACTACAATGAGCAGTTCTTC. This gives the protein CASSLKRGYYNEQFF.

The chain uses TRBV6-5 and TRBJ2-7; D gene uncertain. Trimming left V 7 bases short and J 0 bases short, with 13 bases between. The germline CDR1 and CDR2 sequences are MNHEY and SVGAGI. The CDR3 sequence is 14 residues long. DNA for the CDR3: TGTGCCAGCACCTTTTCCCTAAGCTCCTACGAGCAGTACTTC. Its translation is CASTFSLSSYEQYF.

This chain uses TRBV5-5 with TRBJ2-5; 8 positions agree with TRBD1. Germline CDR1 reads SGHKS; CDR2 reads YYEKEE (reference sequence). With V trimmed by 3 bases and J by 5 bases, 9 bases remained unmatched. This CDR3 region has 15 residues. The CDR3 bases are TGTGCCAGCAGCTCTAGGACAGGGCGGGTGGAGACCCAGTACTTC. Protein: CASSSRTGRVETQYF. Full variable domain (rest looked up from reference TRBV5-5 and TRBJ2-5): DAGVTQSPTHLIKTRGQQVTLRCSPISGHKSVSWYQQVLGQGPQFIFQYYEKEERGRGNFPDRFSARQFPNYSSELNVNALLLGDSALYLCASSSRTGRVETQYFGPGTRLLVL.

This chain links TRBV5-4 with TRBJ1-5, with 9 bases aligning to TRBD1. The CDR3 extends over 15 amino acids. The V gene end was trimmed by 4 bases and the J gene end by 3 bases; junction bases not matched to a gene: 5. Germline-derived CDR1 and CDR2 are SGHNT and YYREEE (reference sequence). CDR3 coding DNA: TGTGCCAGCAGCCGGGACAGGGAGGCCAATCAGCCCCAGCATTTT. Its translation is CASSRDREANQPQHF.

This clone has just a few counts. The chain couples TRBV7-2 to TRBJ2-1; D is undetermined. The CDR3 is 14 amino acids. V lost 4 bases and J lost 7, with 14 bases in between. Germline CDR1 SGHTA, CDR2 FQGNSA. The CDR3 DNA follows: TGTGCCAGCAGCTCCCCGCGCGGAAATAATGAGCAGTTCTTC. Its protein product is CASSSPRGNNEQFF.

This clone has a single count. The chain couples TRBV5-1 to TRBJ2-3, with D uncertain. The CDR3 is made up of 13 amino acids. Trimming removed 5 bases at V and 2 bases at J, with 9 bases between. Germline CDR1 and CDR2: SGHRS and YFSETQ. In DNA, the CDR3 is TGCGCCAGCAGTCCAACAGTCACAGATACGCAGTATTTT. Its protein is CASSPTVTDTQYF.

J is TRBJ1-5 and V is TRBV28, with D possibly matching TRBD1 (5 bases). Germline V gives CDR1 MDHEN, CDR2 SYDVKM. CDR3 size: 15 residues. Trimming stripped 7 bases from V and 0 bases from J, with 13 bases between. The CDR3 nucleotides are TGTGCCAGCACCTCATTCACAGGTAGCAATCAGCCCCAGCATTTT. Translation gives CASTSFTGSNQPQHF.

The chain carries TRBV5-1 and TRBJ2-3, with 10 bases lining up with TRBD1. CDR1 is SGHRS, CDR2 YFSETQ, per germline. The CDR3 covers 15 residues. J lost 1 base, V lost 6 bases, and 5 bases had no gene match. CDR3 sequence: CASTSGTGGTDTQYF. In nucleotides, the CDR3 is TGCGCCAGCACATCCGGGACAGGGGGCACAGATACGCAGTATTTT.

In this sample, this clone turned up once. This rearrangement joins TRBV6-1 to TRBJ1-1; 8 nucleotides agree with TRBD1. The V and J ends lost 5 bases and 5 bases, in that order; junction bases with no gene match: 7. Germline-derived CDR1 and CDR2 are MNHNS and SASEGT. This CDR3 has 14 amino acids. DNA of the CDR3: TGTGCCAGCAGTAATGGACAGGGATGGACTGAAGCTTTCTTT. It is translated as CASSNGQGWTEAFF.

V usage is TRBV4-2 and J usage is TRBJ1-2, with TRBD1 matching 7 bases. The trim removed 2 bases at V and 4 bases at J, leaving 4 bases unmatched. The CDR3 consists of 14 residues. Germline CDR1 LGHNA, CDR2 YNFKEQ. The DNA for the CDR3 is TGTGCCAGCAGCCAAAATCAGGGGGGCTATGGCTACACCTTC. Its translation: CASSQNQGGYGYTF.

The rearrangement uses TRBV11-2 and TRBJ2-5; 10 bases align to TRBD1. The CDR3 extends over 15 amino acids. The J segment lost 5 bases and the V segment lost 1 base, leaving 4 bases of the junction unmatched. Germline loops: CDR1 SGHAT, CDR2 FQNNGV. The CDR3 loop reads CASSLAGQGWETQYF. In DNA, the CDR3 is TGTGCCAGCAGCTTAGCGGGACAGGGGTGGGAGACCCAGTACTTC.

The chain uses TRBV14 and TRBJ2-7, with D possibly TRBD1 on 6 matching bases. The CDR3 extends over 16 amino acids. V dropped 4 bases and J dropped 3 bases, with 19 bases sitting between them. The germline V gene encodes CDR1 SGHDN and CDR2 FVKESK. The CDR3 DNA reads TGTGCCAGCAGCCCAACAGGGTTGGGGGCCCGCTACGAGCAGTACTTC. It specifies CASSPTGLGARYEQYF.

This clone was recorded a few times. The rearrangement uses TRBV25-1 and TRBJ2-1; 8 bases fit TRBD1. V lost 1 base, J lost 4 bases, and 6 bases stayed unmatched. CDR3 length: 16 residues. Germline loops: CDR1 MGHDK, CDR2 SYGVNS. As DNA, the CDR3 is TGTGCCAGCAGTGAATTGACAGGGGCTAGTTACAATGAGCAGTTCTTC. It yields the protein CASSELTGASYNEQFF.

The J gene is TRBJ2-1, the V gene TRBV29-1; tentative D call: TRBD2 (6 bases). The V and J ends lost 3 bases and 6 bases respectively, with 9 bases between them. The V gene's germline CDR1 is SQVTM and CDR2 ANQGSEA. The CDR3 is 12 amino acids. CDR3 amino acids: CSVESLANEQFF. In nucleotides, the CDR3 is TGCAGCGTTGAGTCACTAGCCAATGAGCAGTTCTTC.

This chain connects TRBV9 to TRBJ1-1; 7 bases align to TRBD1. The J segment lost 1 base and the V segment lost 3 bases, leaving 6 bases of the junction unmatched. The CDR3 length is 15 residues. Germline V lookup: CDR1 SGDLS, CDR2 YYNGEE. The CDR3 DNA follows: TGTGCCAGCAGCGGACCAGGGACAGAGAACACTGAAGCTTTCTTT. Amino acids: CASSGPGTENTEAFF.

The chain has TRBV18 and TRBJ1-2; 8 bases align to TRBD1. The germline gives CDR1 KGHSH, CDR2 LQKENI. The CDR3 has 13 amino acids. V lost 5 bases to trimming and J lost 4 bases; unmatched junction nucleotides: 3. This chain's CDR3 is CASSFGQGYGYTF. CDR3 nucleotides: TGTGCCAGCTCATTCGGACAGGGCTATGGCTACACCTTC.

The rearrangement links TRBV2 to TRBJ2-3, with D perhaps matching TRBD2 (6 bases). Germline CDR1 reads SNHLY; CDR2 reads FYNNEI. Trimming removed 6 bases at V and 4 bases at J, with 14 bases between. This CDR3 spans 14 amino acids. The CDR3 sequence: CASRIGLNADTQYF. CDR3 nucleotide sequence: TGTGCCAGCAGGATCGGACTAAATGCAGATACGCAGTATTTT.